This T cell receptor (beta chain) originates from a study of blood T cell repertoires in COVID-19. Background on the study: Material from acute and convalescent COVID-19 was sourced from the United States, Italy and Spain. PBMCs, B-cell-depleted T cells, or T cells were the source of the cDNA or gDNA that made up the material.

As processed by the authors: Nucleated cell number was recorded as an estimate derived from reference gene primer amplification. TCRdb keeps only in-frame clones here, not all; method: immunoSEQ multiplex PCR. The V and J calls and clone size are taken from that table; D and trimming were inferred from the DNA. The repertoire holds 350,000 to 550,000 clones, with 80% to 90% as singletons. The J segment lost 6 bases and the V segment lost 3 bases, leaving 11 bases of the junction unmatched. This CDR3 spans 17 amino acids. CDR1 is SGHAT and CDR2 is FQNNGV in the germline V gene. The sample consisted of peripheral blood. The J gene is TRBJ2-5, the V gene TRBV11-2, with TRBD1 matching over 12 bases. This sequence was found in a woman under 40 with acute or convalescent COVID-19. The CDR3 sequence: CASSFSGTGGSMKTQYF. The CDR3 nucleotides are TGTGCCAGCAGCTTCTCCGGGACAGGGGGCTCGATGAAGACCCAGTACTTC.